This is a list of T cell receptor beta chains from one sample in a study of blood T cell repertoires in COVID-19. The method was immunoSEQ multiplex PCR; TCRdb's version includes in-frame clones alone and lacks a portion of them. The repertoire holds some 150,000 clones, with around 83% as singletons. The specimen sequenced was peripheral blood. The source of these receptors is a man aged 40-49 years with acute or convalescent COVID-19. CDR3s include the opening cysteine and the closing phenylalanine or tryptophan. Fields, in order: CDR3 length, J gene, V gene, D gene, clone size, CDR3 DNA, CDR3 protein. A D gene is named only where the DNA matches it firmly. The size entry is marked missing in some rows and otherwise reads once, few, many or a size class.

14	TRBJ2-7	TRBV5-4	.	.	TGTGCCAGCAGCCCCGGGGGGCAGGTCTACGAGCAGTACTTC	CASSPGGQVYEQYF
15	TRBJ2-3	TRBV15	.	.	TGTGCCACCAGCACCAGACTGGAAGGGGCAGATACGCAGTATTTT	CATSTRLEGADTQYF
15	TRBJ1-1	TRBV29-1	TRBD1	.	TGCAGCGTGGGCGCCGCTGACAGGGGCCGGGCTGAAGCTTTCTTT	CSVGAADRGRAEAFF
17	TRBJ1-2	TRBV9	TRBD1	.	TGTGCCAGCAGCGTCCGGGACAGCGCACCCTTTAACTATGGCTACACCTTC	CASSVRDSAPFNYGYTF
18	TRBJ2-1	TRBV5-1	TRBD2	.	TGCGCCAGCAGCCCTCGGACTAGCGGGGGGGCCCTTCGGGGTGAGCAGTTCTTC	CASSPRTSGGALRGEQFF
12	TRBJ2-7	TRBV6-1	.	once	TGTGCCAGCAGTGACAGGGTATCCGAGCAGTACTTC	CASSDRVSEQYF
13	TRBJ2-7	TRBV4-3	TRBD1	.	TGCGCCAGCAGCCTCACAGGGGTTGGCGAGCAGTACTTC	CASSLTGVGEQYF
11	TRBJ2-5	TRBV30	.	.	TGTGCCGGCCAGAGGCAGGAGACCCAGTACTTC	CAGQRQETQYF
14	TRBJ2-2	TRBV7-3	.	.	TGTGCCAGCTCCTCGGGGGGCAACACCGGGGAGCTGTTTTTT	CASSSGGNTGELFF
16	TRBJ2-3	TRBV4-2	TRBD2	.	TGTGCCAGCAGCCAAGGAACGGGGGGGCCGGGAGATACGCAGTATTTT	CASSQGTGGPGDTQYF
14	TRBJ1-4	TRBV18	.	few	TGTGCCAGCTCTTACGGCCAAGGGGGTGAAAAACTGTTTTTT	CASSYGQGGEKLFF
15	TRBJ1-1	TRBV2	TRBD1	.	TGTGCCAGCAGTGGGACAGGGTACATGAACACTGAAGCTTTCTTT	CASSGTGYMNTEAFF
15	TRBJ1-4	TRBV7-9	.	.	TGTGCCAGCAGCTCGCAGGGCGCCACTAATGAAAAACTGTTTTTT	CASSSQGATNEKLFF
13	TRBJ2-3	TRBV7-9	.	.	TGTGCCAGCAGCGTATGGGGGGCAGATACGCAGTATTTT	CASSVWGADTQYF
15	TRBJ1-4	TRBV5-1	.	.	TGCGCCAGCAGCCCCGGTCGCGGGGAATATGAAAAACTGTTTTTT	CASSPGRGEYEKLFF
15	TRBJ1-3	TRBV27	.	.	TGTGCCAGTCAGTTTAGGTCAGGGTCTGGAAACACCATATATTTT	CASQFRSGSGNTIYF
17	TRBJ1-5	TRBV19	.	.	TGTGCCAGTAGTACACCAACCGCAGAGGGCGGCAATCAGCCCCAGCATTTT	CASSTPTAEGGNQPQHF
13	TRBJ1-2	TRBV6-5	TRBD1	.	TGTGCCAGCAGATCCGGGACAGGTATTGGCTACACCTTC	CASRSGTGIGYTF
16	TRBJ2-7	TRBV5-4	TRBD1	once	TGTGCCAGCAGCTTCCAGGGGGCTAAGGGGGGCTACGAGCAGTACTTC	CASSFQGAKGGYEQYF
12	TRBJ1-5	TRBV30	.	.	TGTGCCTGGAGTTCCGGGAATCAGCCCCAGCATTTT	CAWSSGNQPQHF
14	TRBJ1-1	TRBV19	.	.	TGTGCCAGTGGCTTGACCGGGGGAGGAACTGAAGCTTTCTTT	CASGLTGGGTEAFF
14	TRBJ2-7	TRBV3-1/TRBV3-2	.	.	TGTGCCAGCAGCCAAGGCCCCCAGGCTCTCGAGCAGTACTTC	CASSQGPQALEQYF
13	TRBJ2-1	TRBV5-1	.	.	TGCGCCAGCAGGCTGGGGCCCTACAATGAGCAGTTCTTC	CASRLGPYNEQFF
16	TRBJ1-2	TRBV3-1/TRBV3-2	TRBD1	.	TGTGCCAGCAGCCAAGGTAGGGACAGAAGCTTCTATGGCTACACCTTC	CASSQGRDRSFYGYTF